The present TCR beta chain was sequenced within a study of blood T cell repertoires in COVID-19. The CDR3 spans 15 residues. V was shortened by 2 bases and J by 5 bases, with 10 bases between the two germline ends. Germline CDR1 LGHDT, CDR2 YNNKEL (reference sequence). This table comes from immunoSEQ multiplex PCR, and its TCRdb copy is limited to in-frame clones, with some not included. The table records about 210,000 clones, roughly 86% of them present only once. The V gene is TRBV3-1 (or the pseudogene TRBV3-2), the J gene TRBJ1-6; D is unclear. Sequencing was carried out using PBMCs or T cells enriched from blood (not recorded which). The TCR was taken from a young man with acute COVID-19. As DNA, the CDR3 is TGTGCCAGCAGCCAACCTACGGGGAATAATTCACCCCTCCACTTT. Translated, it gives CASSQPTGNNSPLHF.